A selection of T cell receptor beta chains follows, all from one sample in a study of blood T cells in healthy people across ages. TCRdb reanalysed the 5' RACE reads using MiXCR and keeps one entry per CDR3 protein. The sample records 920,000 or so distinct CDR3 sequences, more than 40% being singletons. Material: blood. The receptors stem from a woman in her sixties or seventies in good health. Both conserved end residues are part of each CDR3. Fields, in order: V gene, CDR3 protein.

v_call: TRBV20-1
cdr3_aa: CSARKTGVETQYF

v_call: TRBV6-6
cdr3_aa: CASSYSRRRDDEQFF

v_call: TRBV15
cdr3_aa: CATSRDQMHTSEQFF

v_call: TRBV20-1
cdr3_aa: CSATASDGNTQYF

v_call: TRBV4-1
cdr3_aa: CASSQGAGLYQETQYF

v_call: TRBV28
cdr3_aa: CASRLAGAAETQYF

v_call: TRBV20-1
cdr3_aa: CGASDGETQYF

v_call: TRBV6-6
cdr3_aa: CASSPPGARGETQYF

v_call: TRBV3-1
cdr3_aa: CASSHGANLRQYF

v_call: TRBV3-1
cdr3_aa: CASSQVSGSGYEQYF

v_call: TRBV4-1
cdr3_aa: CASSQAPSRNSYEQYF

v_call: TRBV10-3
cdr3_aa: CAISESSSGRVGEQYF

v_call: TRBV2
cdr3_aa: CAKGVENYEQYF

v_call: TRBV10-3
cdr3_aa: CAISETQNYGYTF

v_call: TRBV7-2
cdr3_aa: CASSLAQGVATGELFF

v_call: TRBV9
cdr3_aa: CASSVRVSNTEAFF

v_call: TRBV12-3/TRBV12-4
cdr3_aa: CASSPAPGGELFF

v_call: TRBV10-3
cdr3_aa: CAISEAGRNNEQYF

v_call: TRBV7-9
cdr3_aa: CASSPTGLKGGYEQYF

v_call: TRBV14
cdr3_aa: CASSPSGDDYGYTF

v_call: TRBV6-2/TRBV6-3
cdr3_aa: CASSYGLAGASEQYF

v_call: TRBV30
cdr3_aa: CAWSVGGKDQPQHF

v_call: TRBV4-1
cdr3_aa: CASSQAGIEQYF

v_call: TRBV5-1
cdr3_aa: CASSSLAGAPEQYF

v_call: TRBV3-1
cdr3_aa: CASSQDRRGLAGGETQYF

v_call: TRBV20-1
cdr3_aa: CSASLGGTMNTEAFF

v_call: TRBV12-3/TRBV12-4
cdr3_aa: CASSSRTGTGANVLTF

v_call: TRBV15
cdr3_aa: CATSESRDYSYEQYF

v_call: TRBV10-3
cdr3_aa: CAIARSAGSHEQYF

v_call: TRBV2
cdr3_aa: CASSYPRSAGEQFF

v_call: TRBV6-5
cdr3_aa: CASRRHLGGEKLFF

v_call: TRBV24-1
cdr3_aa: CATSDVQATGELFF

v_call: TRBV6-5
cdr3_aa: CASKQSGDYEQYF

v_call: TRBV5-1
cdr3_aa: CASSLNSGDLYEQYF

v_call: TRBV9
cdr3_aa: CASSVGEGGPYNEQFF

v_call: TRBV28
cdr3_aa: CASSLDREPSVFEQYF

v_call: TRBV11-2
cdr3_aa: CASSLAQSYEQYF

v_call: TRBV5-1
cdr3_aa: CASSLTGDGTLEQYF

v_call: TRBV6-2/TRBV6-3
cdr3_aa: CASSYSRLARGNEQFF

v_call: TRBV12-3/TRBV12-4
cdr3_aa: CASSLGDGRINQPQHF

v_call: TRBV10-3
cdr3_aa: CAIKDGTYEQYF

v_call: TRBV4-2
cdr3_aa: CASSQDEEQAYNEQFF

v_call: TRBV29-1
cdr3_aa: CSVVLAGGLGEQYF

v_call: TRBV29-1
cdr3_aa: CSVEVGNRGYEQYF

v_call: TRBV28
cdr3_aa: CASSFGRVYEQYF

v_call: TRBV9
cdr3_aa: CASSVNGGRDEQFF

v_call: TRBV3-1
cdr3_aa: CASSQVPRRRETQYF

v_call: TRBV13
cdr3_aa: CASSSRSSGSSSCEQYF

v_call: TRBV4-1
cdr3_aa: CASSQDQGVSYEQYF

v_call: TRBV5-1
cdr3_aa: CASSDYSYNEQYF

v_call: TRBV9
cdr3_aa: CASSASRVSYGYTF

v_call: TRBV20-1
cdr3_aa: CSARVGDYGYTF

v_call: TRBV6-1
cdr3_aa: CASNGGRTYNEQFF

v_call: TRBV10-3
cdr3_aa: CAISGQGLFYEQYF

v_call: TRBV7-9
cdr3_aa: CASSPRVKTQYF

v_call: TRBV12-3/TRBV12-4
cdr3_aa: CASRGSSTSPLHF